The rows below give T cell receptor beta chains drawn from one sample of a study of blood T cell repertoires in COVID-19. Profiling relied on immunoSEQ multiplex PCR, and the TCRdb table lists in-frame clones only, not all of them. The sample has around 93,000 clones; approximately 77% are singletons. The sequenced sample consisted of peripheral blood. These receptor sequences come from a woman at least 80 years old with acute or convalescent COVID-19. The CDR3 runs from the conserved cysteine through the conserved F or W.

>TRBJ1-1|TRBV28
CASSPPGQEPLRAFF
>TRBJ2-1|TRBV7-3
CASSRTGGISYNEQFF
>TRBJ1-6|TRBV7-2
CASSLGYRVYNSPLHF
>TRBJ2-7|TRBV7-3
CASSPGGGSYEQYF
>TRBJ1-5|TRBV28
CASSLRFNQPQHF
>TRBJ1-1|TRBV6-6
CASSPMGQSQGASTEAFF
>TRBJ2-3|TRBV11-2
CASSSGTGVPDTQYF
>TRBJ2-7|TRBV7-9
CASSPGGASGFPYEQYF
>TRBJ2-2|TRBV9
CASSPPSMNTGELFF
>TRBJ1-2|TRBV6-5
CASSRRTGGAEGYTF
>TRBJ2-3|TRBV25-1
CASSEPSGTDTQYF
>TRBJ2-1|TRBV28
CASSPVAGAYNEQFF
>TRBJ1-1|TRBV28
CASSSGLTEAFF
>TRBJ1-2|TRBV27
CASSPGQEQGYTF
>TRBJ2-7|TRBV5-5
CASSPGQGLPKIYEQYF
>TRBJ2-5|TRBV19
CASGQQGGETQYF
>TRBJ2-3|TRBV10-3
CAITATGIPDTQYF
>TRBJ1-2|TRBV24-1
CATSDPDTPNYGYTF
>TRBJ2-1|TRBV4-1
CASSQSTVLGYNEQFF
>TRBJ1-6|TRBV5-3
CARSYGQGKSPLHF
>TRBJ2-3|TRBV7-2
CASSLVAGATDTQYF
>TRBJ2-2|TRBV5-6
CASSLGLGTVNTGELFF
>TRBJ1-1|TRBV7-2
CASSYTPQGLAEAFF
>TRBJ1-4|TRBV30
CAWGRVSEKLFF
>TRBJ1-5|TRBV4-2
CASSQAEGQLLNQPQHF
>TRBJ2-5|TRBV27
CASSTRDRGGETQYF
>TRBJ2-1|TRBV7-9
CASSTGTSGRVGSYNEQFF
>TRBJ2-5|TRBV7-3
CASSSFAASGKETQYF
>TRBJ2-1|TRBV9
CASSFNSGTYNEQFF
>TRBJ1-5|TRBV27
CASSLYEGQPQHF
>TRBJ1-2|TRBV7-3
CASSAEGTGNYGYTF
>TRBJ2-3|TRBV6-5
CASSYSNYQDTQYF
>TRBJ2-7|TRBV4-1
CASSLTDRGHYEQYF
>TRBJ1-5|TRBV29-1
CSVEGEEPQHF
>TRBJ1-1|TRBV28
CASSPGTGKDTEAFF
>TRBJ2-5|TRBV4-3
CASSQDWGLVAGDQETQYF